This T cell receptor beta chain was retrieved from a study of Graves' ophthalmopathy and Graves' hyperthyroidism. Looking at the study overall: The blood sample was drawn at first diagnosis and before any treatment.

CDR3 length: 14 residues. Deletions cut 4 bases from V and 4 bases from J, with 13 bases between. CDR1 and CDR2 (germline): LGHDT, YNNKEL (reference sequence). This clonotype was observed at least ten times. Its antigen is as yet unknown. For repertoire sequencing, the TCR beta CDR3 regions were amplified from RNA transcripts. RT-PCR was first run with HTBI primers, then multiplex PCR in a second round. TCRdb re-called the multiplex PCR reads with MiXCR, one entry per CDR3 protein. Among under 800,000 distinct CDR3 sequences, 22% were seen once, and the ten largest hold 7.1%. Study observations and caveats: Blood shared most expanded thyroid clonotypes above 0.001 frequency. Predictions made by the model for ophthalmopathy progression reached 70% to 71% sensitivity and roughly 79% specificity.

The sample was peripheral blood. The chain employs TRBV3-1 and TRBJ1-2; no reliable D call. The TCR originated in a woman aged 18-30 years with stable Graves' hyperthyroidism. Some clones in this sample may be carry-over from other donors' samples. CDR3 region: CASSPVDGPYGYTF. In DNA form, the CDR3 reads TGTGCCAGCAGCCCCGTCGACGGGCCCTATGGCTACACCTTC.